What follows are 26 T cell receptor beta chains derived from one specimen sequenced in a study of T cell repertoires in cytomegalovirus infection (dated by TCRdb to the late 2010s). The sample's treatment or condition label, in plain terms: in vitro stimulation with specific CMV peptide epitopes to enrich CMV-specific T cells. These TCRs are of unknown antigen specificity. Sequencing was carried out with an Illumina HiSeq 1500. TCRdb ran its own pipeline on the public reads, namely fastp trimming at Q25 and MiXCR clone calling, and kept in-frame beta chains. Rows are combined by CDR3 protein, so each entry shows the most common genes and DNA. This sample lists hundreds of thousands of distinct CDR3 sequences; roughly 43% were detected once. The ten largest clones represent around 44% of the sample. Source: cultured PBMCs, taken from culture after CMV antigen stimulation. These receptors were collected from a human donor in good health (CMV status not recorded). Some clones in this sample may be carry-over from other donors' samples.

This clonotype has ten or more counts. This chain connects TRBV7-2 to TRBJ1-2; D unclear. The germline CDR1 and CDR2 sequences are SGHTA and FQGNSA. This CDR3 spans 14 amino acids. Trimming stripped 2 bases from V and 7 bases from J, with 14 bases between. This CDR3 is CASSLISMAIGYTF. DNA for the CDR3: TGTGCCAGCAGCTTAATATCGATGGCAATTGGCTACACCTTC. The whole variable domain, filled in from reference TRBV7-2 and TRBJ1-2, reads GAGVSQSPSNKVTEKGKDVELRCDPISGHTALYWYRQSLGQGLEFLIYFQGNSAPDKSGLPSDRFSAERTGGSVSTLTIQRTQQEDSAVYLCASSLISMAIGYTFGSGTRLTVV.

This clonotype was found a few times. Germline is not matched at one junction end, which may reflect a read error. The chain links TRBV7-2 to TRBJ2-5; 11 nucleotides match TRBD2. The germline CDR1 and CDR2 sequences are SGHTA and FQGNSA. This CDR3 is built from 11 residues. CDR3 sequence: CASGRWETQYF. The CDR3 DNA is TGCGCTAGCGGGAGGTGGGAGACCCAGTACTTC.

The chain recombines TRBV7-9 with TRBJ2-1; TRBD2 aligns across 7 bases. Germline values: CDR1 SEHNR, CDR2 FQNEAQ (reference sequence). CDR3 length: 16 amino acids. V trimming: 0 bases; J trimming: 8 bases; junction bases outside the gene matches: 10. The CDR3 DNA reads as TGTGCCAGCAGCTTAGCGCAGAGCGGGATATACCATGAGCAGTTCTTC. Amino acid sequence: CASSLAQSGIYHEQFF.

The chain employs TRBV7-2 and TRBJ2-1, with 10 nucleotides matching TRBD2. CDR3 length equals 16 residues. Germline values: CDR1 SGHTA, CDR2 FQGNSA. With 1 base clipped from V and 9 bases from J, the junction kept 9 bases outside the gene matches. CDR3 loop: CASSLGILAGAGEQFF. CDR3 DNA: TGTGCCAGCAGCTTAGGAATCCTAGCGGGGGCGGGTGAGCAGTTCTTC.

V and J are TRBV11-2 and TRBJ2-3; D remains unclear. The CDR3 sequence is 15 residues long. Germline assignment: CDR1 SGHAT and CDR2 FQNNGV. V was cut by 3 bases and J by 4 bases, with 14 bases left in between. The CDR3 nucleotides are TGTGCCAGCAGCTTCGGAGTTCGGGTGGCAGATACGCAGTATTTT. It specifies CASSFGVRVADTQYF. Drawing the rest from reference TRBV11-2 and TRBJ2-3, the complete variable domain is EAGVAQSPRYKIIEKRQSVAFWCNPISGHATLYWYQQILGQGPKLLIQFQNNGVVDDSQLPKDRFSAERLKGVDSTLKIQPAKLEDSAVYLCASSFGVRVADTQYFGPGTRLTVL.

Written as DNA, the CDR3 is TGTGCCATCAGTGAAGGTGTGACAGATACGCAGTATTTT. This sequence encodes CAISEGVTDTQYF. This sequence joins TRBV10-3 and TRBJ2-3; no reliable D call. Germline CDR1 reads ENHRY; CDR2 reads SYGVKD. The CDR3 extends over 13 amino acids. Trimming removed 3 bases at V and 3 bases at J, with 7 bases between.

The V gene is TRBV20-1, the J gene TRBJ2-7; D possibly corresponds to TRBD2 (7 bases). This CDR3 has 13 amino acids. Germline lookup yields CDR1 DFQATT and CDR2 SNEGSKA (reference sequence). The germline V and J ends were trimmed by 6 bases and 4 bases, with 16 bases remaining between them. As DNA, the CDR3 is TGCAGTGCCGACCGGGGGGCACTTTACGAGCAGTACTTC. Encoded protein: CSADRGALYEQYF.

The CDR3 reads CATGSARLLFF. The CDR3 DNA sequence: TGTGCCACCGGTTCGGCTCGGCTACTGTTTTTT. This rearrangement joins TRBV6-8 to TRBJ1-4; D unresolved. Trimming cost V 10 bases and J 13 bases, with 16 bases left between them. The CDR3 spans 11 residues. Germline CDR1 reads MNHGY; CDR2 reads SAAAGT.

This clonotype was seen a handful of times. The rearrangement uses TRBV7-6 and TRBJ2-7; 12 nucleotides agree with TRBD2. With V trimmed by 2 bases and J by 2 bases, 7 bases remained unmatched. Per the germline V gene, CDR1 is SGHVS and CDR2 is FNYEAQ. The CDR3 length is 17 residues. CDR3 sequence: CASSLSSGGGKTYEQYF. The CDR3 DNA reads TGTGCCAGCAGCTTATCTAGCGGGGGGGGGAAGACCTACGAGCAGTACTTC.

This clonotype came up a few times. The genes are TRBV19 and TRBJ1-1, with D maybe TRBD1 (5 bases). The CDR3 length is 13 residues. V was trimmed by 7 bases and J by 1 base, leaving 10 bases between them. Germline V gene lookup returns CDR1 LNHDA and CDR2 SQIVND (reference sequence). The CDR3 bases are TGTGCCAGTAAGAAAGGGGAGAACACTGAAGCTTTCTTT. Encoded protein: CASKKGENTEAFF.

The chain combines TRBV11-2 with TRBJ1-1; D gene uncertain. The V end lost 3 bases, the J end lost 2 bases, and 16 bases lay between the germline ends. The CDR3 has 16 residues. Germline CDR1 is SGHAT and CDR2 is FQNNGV. In DNA, the CDR3 is TGTGCCAGCAGCTTGGTCGTGGGGTCAGTAAACACTGAAGCTTTCTTT. Protein: CASSLVVGSVNTEAFF.

The chain couples TRBV7-6 to TRBJ2-7, with D tentatively TRBD1 (5 bases). Per germline, CDR1 SGHVS and CDR2 FNYEAQ. The CDR3 has 15 amino acids. V gave up 2 bases and J gave up 7 bases, with 18 bases separating them. The CDR3 DNA sequence: TGTGCCAGCAGCTTAAGCAACAGGCCCCCCTTGGAGCAGTACTTC. Amino acid sequence: CASSLSNRPPLEQYF.

The chain is built from TRBV7-6 and TRBJ1-5; 8 bases line up with TRBD1. The CDR3 is 15 residues long. Per germline, CDR1 SGHVS and CDR2 FNYEAQ. J lost 6 bases, V lost 6 bases, and 10 bases had no gene match. The CDR3 spells CASSDGTGGLQPQHF. CDR3 DNA: TGTGCCAGCAGTGATGGGACAGGCGGGCTTCAGCCCCAGCATTTT.

The chain couples TRBV7-2 to TRBJ2-5; D is unclear. The CDR3 covers 15 residues. Germline CDR1 SGHTA, CDR2 FQGNSA. The germline V and J ends were trimmed by 2 bases and 3 bases, with 13 bases remaining between them. The CDR3 sequence: CASSLPGPGKETQYF. CDR3 in DNA: TGTGCCAGCAGCTTACCCGGCCCAGGAAAAGAGACCCAGTACTTC.

V is TRBV6-6 and J is TRBJ1-5, with D possibly TRBD1 on 5 matching bases. Per the germline V gene, CDR1 is MNHNY and CDR2 is SVGAGI (reference sequence). The V end was cut by 2 bases, the J end by 1 base, with 12 bases between. The CDR3 loop spans 16 amino acids. CDR3 residues: CASSYGGMSSNQPQHF. The CDR3 region has the DNA TGTGCCAGCAGTTACGGGGGGATGTCGAGCAATCAGCCCCAGCATTTT.

This clonotype was counted a single time. V and J are TRBV6-6 and TRBJ2-4, with D perhaps TRBD2 (5 bases). This CDR3 has 14 amino acids. Trimming shortened V by 10 bases and J by 1 base, and 14 bases separated the two germline ends. Per germline, CDR1 MNHNY and CDR2 SVGAGI (reference sequence). CDR3 amino acids: CATTGVDAKNIQYF. CDR3 coding DNA: TGTGCCACCACCGGGGTGGACGCCAAAAACATTCAGTACTTC.

The chain has TRBV7-9 and TRBJ2-7; possibly TRBD1 for D (5 bases). Trimming removed 5 bases from V and 2 bases from J, with 13 bases in between. Germline V CDR1 and CDR2: SEHNR, FQNEAQ (reference sequence). This CDR3 has 14 amino acids. This CDR3 is CASSTPDTTYEQYF. The CDR3 region has the DNA TGTGCCAGCAGCACCCCGGACACCACCTACGAGCAGTACTTC.

J is TRBJ2-1 and V is TRBV6-2 or TRBV6-3, with D perhaps matching TRBD2 (6 bases). CDR3 length: 17 residues. Trimming pared 6 bases from V and 6 bases from J, leaving 24 bases between. Germline V gene lookup returns CDR1 MNHEY and CDR2 SVGEGT. The CDR3 coding sequence is TGTGCCAGCAGCCTTTCGTCACCGGGACTGCGCTTCAATGAGCAGTTCTTC. This gives the protein CASSLSSPGLRFNEQFF.

The chain carries TRBV6-5 and TRBJ2-7; no firm D call. V shed 8 bases and J shed 2 bases, with 10 bases lying between them. This CDR3 contains 12 residues. CDR1 MNHEY and CDR2 SVGAGI come from the germline V gene. This CDR3 reads CASGLPPYEQYF. DNA of the CDR3: TGTGCCAGCGGTTTGCCGCCCTACGAGCAGTACTTC.

The chain uses TRBV24-1 and TRBJ2-1; D gene unclear. Trimming shortened V by 2 bases and J by 5 bases, and 18 bases separated the two germline ends. In germline, CDR1 is KGHDR, CDR2 SFDVKD. The length of the CDR3 is 17 residues. In DNA, the CDR3 is TGTGCCACCAGTGATTCCCTCTCGCGACATCGGCACAATGAGCAGTTCTTC. Translation gives CATSDSLSRHRHNEQFF.

This clonotype has more than one count but fewer than ten. V gene TRBV28 combines with J gene TRBJ2-5, with 8 bases identical to TRBD1. The germline V gene has CDR1 MDHEN and CDR2 SYDVKM. J was trimmed by 1 base and V by 6 bases; bases with no gene match: 7. This CDR3 region has 15 residues. CDR3 DNA: TGTGCCAGCAGCCCAGGGGGCCTGCTCCAAGAGACCCAGTACTTC. It encodes CASSPGGLLQETQYF.

This clonotype has only a few counts. The chain links TRBV7-2 to TRBJ1-3; D is undetermined. Trimming stripped 3 bases from V and 0 bases from J, with 12 bases between. CDR3 length equals 16 residues. Germline lookup yields CDR1 SGHTA and CDR2 FQGNSA. CDR3 amino acids: CASSLRAAYSGNTIYF. In DNA form, the CDR3 reads TGTGCCAGCAGCTTGAGAGCAGCCTACTCTGGAAACACCATATATTTT.

This chain connects TRBV7-2 to TRBJ2-7; 10 positions match TRBD1. V dropped 2 bases and J dropped 5; count of bases not matched to a gene: 9. This CDR3 has 16 residues. Germline V gene data show CDR1 as SGHTA and CDR2 as FQGNSA. The CDR3 nucleotides are TGTGCCAGCAGCTTATTCGGGACAGGGGAGGTCGACGAGCAGTACTTC. It encodes CASSLFGTGEVDEQYF.

This rearrangement joins TRBV7-2 to TRBJ2-5; D is possibly TRBD1 or TRBD2 (5 bases each). The ends were cut back, 1 base at V and 5 bases at J, with 14 bases in the middle. The CDR3 has 15 residues. Germline values: CDR1 SGHTA, CDR2 FQGNSA. The CDR3 loop reads CASSLVPRDGETQYF. CDR3 DNA: TGTGCCAGCAGCTTAGTCCCCAGGGACGGTGAGACCCAGTACTTC.

This clonotype appeared a single time. Germline and junction disagree at one end, which may indicate a read error. This sequence joins TRBV5-3 and TRBJ2-5, with 11 bases lining up with TRBD2. TRBV5-3 is identified as an open reading frame with a role that is uncertain. This CDR3 region has 16 residues. As DNA, the CDR3 is TGTGCCAGCAGCTACACCCTAGCGGGAGGTCGAGAGACCCAGTACTTC. Translated, it gives CASSYTLAGGRETQYF.

This clonotype was detected a few times. This chain connects TRBV7-6 to TRBJ2-1; 7 nucleotides align to TRBD2. The CDR3 totals 15 residues. With V trimmed by 1 base and J by 8 bases, 8 bases remained unmatched. Germline V gene lookup returns CDR1 SGHVS and CDR2 FNYEAQ. The CDR3 region is CASSLVVGGPDEQFF. The CDR3 nucleotides read TGTGCCAGCAGCTTAGTTGTGGGAGGGCCGGATGAGCAGTTCTTC.